This TCR beta chain was identified during a study of early T cells in non-severe SARS-CoV-2 infection. Overall study: With bulk RNA from unsorted whole blood as input, sequencing yielded unpaired chains. Study-level findings and limits: Anti-spike CD8 responses were favored in VDJdb matching, and private and CD4 specificities were missed.

This clonotype was picked up a small number of times. Its antigen remains unknown. Trimming took 4 bases from V and 6 from J, leaving 16 bases between them. Germline V gene data show CDR1 as WSHSY and CDR2 as SAAADI. The CDR3 extends over 15 amino acids. Individual cDNA molecules were tagged with unique molecular identifiers, the study reported. TCRdb re-derived calls from the 5' RACE reads in MiXCR, one entry per CDR3 protein. The sample consists of about 56,000 distinct CDR3 sequences, approximately 16% of them appearing once. The V gene is TRBV10-2, the J gene TRBJ2-1, with D tentatively TRBD2 (6 bases). The source was whole blood, collected at baseline. This clonotype was sampled from an adult who was a healthcare worker with PCR-confirmed SARS-CoV-2 infection or an uninfected control (not recorded which). In DNA form, the CDR3 reads TGCGCCAGCAGTGCGGCGGGCGGGGTCGTCAATGAGCAGTTCTTC. Its protein product is CASSAAGGVVNEQFF.